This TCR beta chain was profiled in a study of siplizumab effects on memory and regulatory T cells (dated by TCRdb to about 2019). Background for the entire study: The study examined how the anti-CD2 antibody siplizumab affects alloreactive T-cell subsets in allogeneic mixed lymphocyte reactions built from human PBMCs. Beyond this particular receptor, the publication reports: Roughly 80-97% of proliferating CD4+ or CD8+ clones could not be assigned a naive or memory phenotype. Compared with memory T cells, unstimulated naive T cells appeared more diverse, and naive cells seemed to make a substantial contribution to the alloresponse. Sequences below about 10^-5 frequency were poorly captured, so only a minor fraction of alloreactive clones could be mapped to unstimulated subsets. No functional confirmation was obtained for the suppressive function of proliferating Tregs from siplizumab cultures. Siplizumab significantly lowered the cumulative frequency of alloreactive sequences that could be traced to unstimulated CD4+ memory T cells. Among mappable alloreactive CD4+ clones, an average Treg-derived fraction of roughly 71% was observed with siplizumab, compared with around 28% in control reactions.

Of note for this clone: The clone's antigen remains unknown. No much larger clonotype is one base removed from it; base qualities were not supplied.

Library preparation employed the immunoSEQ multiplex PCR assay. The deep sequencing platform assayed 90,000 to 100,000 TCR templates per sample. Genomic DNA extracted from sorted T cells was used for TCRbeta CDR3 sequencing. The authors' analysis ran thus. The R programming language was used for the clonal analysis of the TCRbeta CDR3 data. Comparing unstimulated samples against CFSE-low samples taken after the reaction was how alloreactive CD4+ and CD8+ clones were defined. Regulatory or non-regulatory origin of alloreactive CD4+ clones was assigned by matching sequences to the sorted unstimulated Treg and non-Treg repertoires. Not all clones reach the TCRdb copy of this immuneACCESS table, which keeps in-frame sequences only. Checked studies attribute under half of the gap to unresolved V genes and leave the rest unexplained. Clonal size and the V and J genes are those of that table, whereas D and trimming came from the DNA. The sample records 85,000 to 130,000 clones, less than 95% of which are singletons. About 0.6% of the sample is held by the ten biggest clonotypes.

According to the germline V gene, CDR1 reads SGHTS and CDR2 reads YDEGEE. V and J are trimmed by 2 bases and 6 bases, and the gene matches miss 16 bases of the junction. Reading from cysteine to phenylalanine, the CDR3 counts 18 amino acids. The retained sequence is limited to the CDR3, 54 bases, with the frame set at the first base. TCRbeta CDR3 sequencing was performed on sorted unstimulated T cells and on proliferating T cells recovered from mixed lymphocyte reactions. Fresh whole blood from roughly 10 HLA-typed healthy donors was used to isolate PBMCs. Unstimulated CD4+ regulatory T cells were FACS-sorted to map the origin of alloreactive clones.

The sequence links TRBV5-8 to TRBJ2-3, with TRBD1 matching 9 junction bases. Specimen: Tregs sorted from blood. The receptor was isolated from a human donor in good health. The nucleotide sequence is TGTGCCAGCAGCTTTACGACGTTCTGGACAGGGGTATCGGATACGCAGTATTTT. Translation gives CASSFTTFWTGVSDTQYF.